This TCR beta chain was obtained from a study of T cells in Graves' hyperthyroidism and ophthalmopathy. Study overall: Peripheral blood collection took place at initial diagnosis, before any treatment. Study observations and caveats: Ophthalmopathy and stable hyperthyroidism were told apart by a 13 V-J model.

There were TCR beta CDR3 regions amplified from RNA transcripts. RT-PCR in the first round (using the HTBI primer set) targeted the TCR CDR3. TCRdb used MiXCR to reprocess the multiplex PCR reads, holding one entry per CDR3 protein. This repertoire shows around 720,000 distinct CDR3 sequences, approximately 36% found once; its top ten account for 30% to 40%. This clonotype was counted a single time. Its antigen is currently unknown. One base away lies a much larger clone, so this may be a sequencing read error. Over 18 months, lack of ophthalmopathy progression marked Graves' hyperthyroidism as stable. The patients, who ranged from 18 to 65 in age, presented with newly diagnosed hyperthyroidism lasting under 2 months. The CDR3 spans 13 residues. CDR1 and CDR2 from the germline V gene are SGHVS and FNYEAQ.

The chain links TRBV7-6 to TRBJ1-2; TRBD1 is a possible D gene (5 bases). This receptor was identified in a middle-aged woman with Graves' hyperthyroidism. The sequencing sample was made of blood. Written as DNA, the CDR3 is TGTGTCAGCAGCTTATATAGGGGAAGTGGCTACACCTTC. This gives the protein CVSSLYRGSGYTF.